The 10 T cell receptor beta chains given below trace back to one sample, sequenced in a study of T cells in Graves' hyperthyroidism and ophthalmopathy. There were TCR beta CDR3 regions amplified from RNA transcripts. During a first-round RT-PCR of the TCR CDR3, the HTBI primer set was used. One entry per CDR3 protein, called by TCRdb with MiXCR from the multiplex PCR reads. The table records 600,000 to 750,000 distinct CDR3 sequences, roughly a sixth of them present only once. The sample was blood. These receptors originate from a man aged 50-59 years with Graves' hyperthyroidism.

This rearrangement joins TRBV6-1 to TRBJ2-4; TRBD1 matches 8 bases. Germline V CDR1 and CDR2: MNHNS, SASEGT. The CDR3 extends over 13 amino acids. The junction had 8 bases not matched to a gene; V was cut back by 8 bases and J by 8 bases. CDR3 region: CASHDRGLDIQYF. In DNA, the CDR3 is TGTGCCAGCCACGACAGGGGTTTGGACATTCAGTACTTC.

The gene calls are TRBV7-8 and TRBJ2-1; perhaps TRBD2 as D (6 bases). Per the germline V gene, CDR1 is SGHVS and CDR2 is FQNEAQ. The CDR3 has 15 residues. V lost 4 bases and J lost 3, with 13 bases in between. The CDR3 DNA follows: TGTGCCAGCAGCTCGGACTATCAAGACTACAATGAGCAGTTCTTC. As protein: CASSSDYQDYNEQFF.

This clonotype has ten or more counts. V usage is TRBV18 and J usage is TRBJ1-2; D call uncertain. Trimming removed 3 bases from V and 8 bases from J, with 13 bases in between. The CDR3 totals 13 residues. Germline-derived CDR1 and CDR2 are KGHSH and LQKENI. CDR3 sequence: CASSPDVMGGYTF. The CDR3 nucleotides read TGTGCCAGCTCACCGGACGTTATGGGAGGCTACACCTTC.

This clonotype was recorded a few times. V and J are TRBV4-1 and TRBJ2-5; the D is unclear. Germline CDR1 MGHRA, CDR2 YSYEKL. Trimming cost V 3 bases and J 1 base, with 12 bases left between them. The CDR3 covers 15 residues. The CDR3 here is CASSQTAVFQETQYF. DNA for the CDR3: TGCGCCAGCAGCCAGACGGCAGTCTTCCAAGAGACCCAGTACTTC.

This clonotype has more than one count but fewer than ten. The rearrangement links TRBV27 to TRBJ2-3; D gene uncertain. The V and J ends lost 5 bases and 6 bases respectively, with 9 bases between them. The CDR3 is 12 amino acids. The V gene's germline CDR1 is MNHEY and CDR2 SMNVEV (reference sequence). As DNA, the CDR3 is TGTGCCAGCAGTGTCCCGGGCGATACGCAGTATTTT. Amino acids: CASSVPGDTQYF.

In this sample, this clonotype turned up a few times. V and J are TRBV20-1 and TRBJ2-3; 9 bases map to TRBD1. The V gene's germline CDR1 is DFQATT and CDR2 SNEGSKA (reference sequence). This CDR3 has 16 residues. V lost 5 bases and J lost 3; bases outside the gene matches: 12. This CDR3 is CSAGGQGYGATDTQYF. CDR3 bases: TGCAGTGCTGGGGGACAGGGCTACGGGGCTACAGATACGCAGTATTTT.

This clonotype was seen at least ten times. This rearrangement joins TRBV10-3 to TRBJ2-7, with TRBD2 matching over 11 bases. Germline assignment: CDR1 ENHRY and CDR2 SYGVKD. The length of the CDR3 is 18 residues. The J segment lost 5 bases and the V segment lost 2 bases, leaving 14 bases of the junction unmatched. Here the CDR3 reads CAISEGGLAGGRSDEQYF. The DNA for the CDR3 is TGTGCCATCAGTGAGGGGGGGCTAGCGGGAGGTCGAAGCGACGAGCAGTACTTC.

The gene calls are TRBV9 and TRBJ1-4; 10 bases fit TRBD1. Germline V lookup: CDR1 SGDLS, CDR2 YYNGEE. This CDR3 contains 15 residues. V dropped 3 bases and J dropped 8; count of bases not matched to a gene: 7. CDR3 coding DNA: TGTGCCAGCAGCGCCGGGGACAGGGGTTACGAAAAACTGTTTTTT. Residues: CASSAGDRGYEKLFF. Looking up the rest from reference TRBV9 and TRBJ1-4 gives the full variable domain: DSGVTQTPKHLITATGQRVTLRCSPRSGDLSVYWYQQSLDQGLQFLIQYYNGEERAKGNILERFSAQQFPDLHSELNLSSLELGDSALYFCASSAGDRGYEKLFFGSGTQLSVL.

The chain uses TRBV28 and TRBJ2-3; D is unresolved. The germline V gene encodes CDR1 MDHEN and CDR2 SYDVKM. The V end was cut by 8 bases, the J end by 1 base, with 13 bases between. This CDR3 has 14 residues. CDR3 in DNA: TGTGCCAGCTCCTACCAACCTGGCACAGATACGCAGTATTTT. Protein sequence: CASSYQPGTDTQYF.

This chain links TRBV5-8 with TRBJ2-4; TRBD2 matches at 7 bases. V was clipped by 4 bases and J by 5 bases; unmatched bases: 9. Germline V lookup: CDR1 SGHTS, CDR2 YDEGEE. The CDR3 runs 15 residues. The CDR3 sequence is CASSPRGSRENIQYF. The CDR3 DNA sequence: TGTGCCAGCAGCCCGCGGGGGTCCAGAGAAAACATTCAGTACTTC.